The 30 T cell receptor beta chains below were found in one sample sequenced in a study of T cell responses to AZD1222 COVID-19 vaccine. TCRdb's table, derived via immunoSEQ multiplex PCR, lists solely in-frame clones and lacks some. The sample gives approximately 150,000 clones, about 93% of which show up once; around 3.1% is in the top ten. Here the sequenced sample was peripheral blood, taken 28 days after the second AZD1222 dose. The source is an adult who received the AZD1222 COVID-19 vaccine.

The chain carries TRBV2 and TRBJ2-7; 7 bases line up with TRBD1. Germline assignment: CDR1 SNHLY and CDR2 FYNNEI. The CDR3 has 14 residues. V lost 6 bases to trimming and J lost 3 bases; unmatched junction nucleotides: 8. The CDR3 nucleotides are TGTGCCAGCAGGGACAGGATTCACAACTACGAGCAGTACTTC. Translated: CASRDRIHNYEQYF.

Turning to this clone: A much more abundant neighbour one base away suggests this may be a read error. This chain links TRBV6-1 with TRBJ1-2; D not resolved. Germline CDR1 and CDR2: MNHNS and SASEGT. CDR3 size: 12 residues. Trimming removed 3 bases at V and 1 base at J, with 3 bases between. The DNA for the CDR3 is TGTGCCAGCAGTGAGGGTAACTATGGCTACACCTTC. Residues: CASSEGNYGYTF.

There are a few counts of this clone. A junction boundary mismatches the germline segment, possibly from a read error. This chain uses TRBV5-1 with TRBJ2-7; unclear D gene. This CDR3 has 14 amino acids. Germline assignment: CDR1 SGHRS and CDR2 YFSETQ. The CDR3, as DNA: TGCGCCAGCAGCCATTATCCAGGCTCCGACGAGCAGTACTTC. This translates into CASSHYPGSDEQYF.

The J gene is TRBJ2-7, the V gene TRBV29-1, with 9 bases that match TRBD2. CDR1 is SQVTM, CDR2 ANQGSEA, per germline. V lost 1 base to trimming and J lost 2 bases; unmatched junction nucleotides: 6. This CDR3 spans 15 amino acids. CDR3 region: CSVEGTSEKAYEQYF. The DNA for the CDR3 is TGCAGCGTTGAAGGGACTAGCGAGAAGGCCTACGAGCAGTACTTC.

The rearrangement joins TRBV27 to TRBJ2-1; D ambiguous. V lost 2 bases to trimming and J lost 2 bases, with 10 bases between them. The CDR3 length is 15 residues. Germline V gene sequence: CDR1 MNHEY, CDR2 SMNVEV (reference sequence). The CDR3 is CASSLRTGTYNEQFF. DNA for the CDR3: TGTGCCAGCAGTTTAAGAACTGGGACCTACAATGAGCAGTTCTTC.

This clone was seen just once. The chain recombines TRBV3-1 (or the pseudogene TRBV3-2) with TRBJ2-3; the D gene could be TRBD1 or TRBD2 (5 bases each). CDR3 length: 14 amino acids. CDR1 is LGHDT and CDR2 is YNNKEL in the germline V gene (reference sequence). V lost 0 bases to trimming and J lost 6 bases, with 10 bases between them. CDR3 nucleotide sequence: TGTGCCAGCAGCCAAGATGGGGGTCAGGATACGCAGTATTTT. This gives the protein CASSQDGGQDTQYF.

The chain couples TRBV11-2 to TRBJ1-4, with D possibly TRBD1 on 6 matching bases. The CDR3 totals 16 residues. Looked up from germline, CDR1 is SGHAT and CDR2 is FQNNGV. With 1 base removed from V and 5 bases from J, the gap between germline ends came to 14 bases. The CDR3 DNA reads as TGTGCCAGCAGCTTAGGCGGACAGCACGTGAATGAAAAACTGTTTTTT. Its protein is CASSLGGQHVNEKLFF.

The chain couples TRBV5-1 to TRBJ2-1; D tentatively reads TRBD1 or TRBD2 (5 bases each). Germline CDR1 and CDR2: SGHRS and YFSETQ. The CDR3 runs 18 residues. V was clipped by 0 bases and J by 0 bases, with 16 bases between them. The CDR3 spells CASSLGYKVGGSYNEQFF. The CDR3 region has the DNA TGCGCCAGCAGCTTGGGCTACAAGGTTGGGGGCTCCTACAATGAGCAGTTCTTC.

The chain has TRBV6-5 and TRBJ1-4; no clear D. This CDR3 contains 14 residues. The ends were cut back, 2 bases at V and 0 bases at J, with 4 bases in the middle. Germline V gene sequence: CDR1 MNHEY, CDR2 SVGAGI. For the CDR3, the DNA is TGTGCCAGCAGTTACAGTGCAACTAATGAAAAACTGTTTTTT. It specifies CASSYSATNEKLFF.

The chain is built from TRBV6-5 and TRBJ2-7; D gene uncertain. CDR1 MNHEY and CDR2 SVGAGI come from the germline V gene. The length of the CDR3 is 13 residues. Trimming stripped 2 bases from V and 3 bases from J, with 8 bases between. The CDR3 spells CASSYALSYEQYF. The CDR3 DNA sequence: TGTGCCAGCAGTTACGCTCTGAGCTACGAGCAGTACTTC.

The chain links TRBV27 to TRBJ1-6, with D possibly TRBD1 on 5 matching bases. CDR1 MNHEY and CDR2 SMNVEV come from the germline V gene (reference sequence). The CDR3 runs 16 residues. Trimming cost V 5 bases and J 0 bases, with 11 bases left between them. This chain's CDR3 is CASSPGGSSYNSPLHF. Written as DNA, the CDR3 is TGTGCCAGCAGTCCCGGGGGAAGCTCCTATAATTCACCCCTCCACTTT.

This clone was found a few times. The CDR3 DNA follows: TGTGCCAGCAGTTTCCTACCCGGGACAGGGGGTAGAAAGACTGAAGCTTTCTTT. Translation gives CASSFLPGTGGRKTEAFF. The chain recombines TRBV27 with TRBJ1-1; 11 positions match TRBD1. With V trimmed by 3 bases and J by 5 bases, 14 bases remained unmatched. From germline, CDR1 is MNHEY and CDR2 SMNVEV (reference sequence). The CDR3 runs 18 residues.

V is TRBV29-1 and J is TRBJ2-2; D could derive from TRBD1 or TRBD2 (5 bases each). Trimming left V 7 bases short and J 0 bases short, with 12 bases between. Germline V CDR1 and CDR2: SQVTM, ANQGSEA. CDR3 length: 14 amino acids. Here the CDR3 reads CSAPGTTNTGELFF. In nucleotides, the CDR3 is TGCAGCGCTCCCGGGACCACGAACACCGGGGAGCTGTTTTTT.

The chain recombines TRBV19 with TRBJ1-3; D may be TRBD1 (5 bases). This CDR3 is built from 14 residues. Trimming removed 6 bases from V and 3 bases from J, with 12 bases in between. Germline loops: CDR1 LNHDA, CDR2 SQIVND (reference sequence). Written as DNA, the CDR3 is TGTGCCAGTAGCGCGGGGCGCGGTGGAAACACCATATATTTT. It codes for CASSAGRGGNTIYF.

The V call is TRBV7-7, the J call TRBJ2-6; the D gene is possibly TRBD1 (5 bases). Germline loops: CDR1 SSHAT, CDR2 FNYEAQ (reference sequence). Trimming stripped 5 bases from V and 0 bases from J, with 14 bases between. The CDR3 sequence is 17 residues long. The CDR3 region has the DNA TGTGCCAGCAGCCCAGGGTCAGGAGCCTCTGGGGCCAACGTCCTGACTTTC. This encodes CASSPGSGASGANVLTF.

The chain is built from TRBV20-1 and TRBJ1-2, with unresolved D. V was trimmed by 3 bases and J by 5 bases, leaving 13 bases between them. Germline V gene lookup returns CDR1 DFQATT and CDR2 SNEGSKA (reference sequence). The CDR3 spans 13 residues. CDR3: CSASGQVGYGYTF. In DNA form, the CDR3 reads TGCAGTGCTAGTGGGCAAGTGGGATATGGCTACACCTTC.

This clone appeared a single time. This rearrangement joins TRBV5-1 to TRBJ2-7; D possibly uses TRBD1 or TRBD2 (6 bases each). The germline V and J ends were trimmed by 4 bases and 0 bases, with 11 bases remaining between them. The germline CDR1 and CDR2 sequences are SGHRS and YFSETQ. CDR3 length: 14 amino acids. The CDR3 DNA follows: TGCGCCAGCAGCCCGGGGGACATCTCCTACGAGCAGTACTTC. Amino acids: CASSPGDISYEQYF.

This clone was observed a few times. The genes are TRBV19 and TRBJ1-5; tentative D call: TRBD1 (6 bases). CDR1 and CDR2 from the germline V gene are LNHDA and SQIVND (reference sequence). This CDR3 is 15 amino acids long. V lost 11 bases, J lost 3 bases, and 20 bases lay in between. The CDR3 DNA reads TGTGCCGTTAGGCCGGGACATATTGTCAATCAGCCCCAGCATTTT. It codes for CAVRPGHIVNQPQHF.

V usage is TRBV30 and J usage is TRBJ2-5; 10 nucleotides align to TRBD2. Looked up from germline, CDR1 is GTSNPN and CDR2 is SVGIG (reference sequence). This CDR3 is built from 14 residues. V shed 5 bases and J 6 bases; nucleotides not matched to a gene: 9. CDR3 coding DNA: TGTGCCTGGTCCACTAGCGGGGCGAGGAAGACCCAGTACTTC. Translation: CAWSTSGARKTQYF.

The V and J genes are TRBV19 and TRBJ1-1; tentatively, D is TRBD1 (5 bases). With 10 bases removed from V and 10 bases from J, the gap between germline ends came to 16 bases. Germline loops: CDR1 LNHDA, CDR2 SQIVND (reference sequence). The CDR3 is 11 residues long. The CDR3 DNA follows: TGTGCCACCGGGGGAGGGTACCGAGCTTTCTTT. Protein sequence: CATGGGYRAFF. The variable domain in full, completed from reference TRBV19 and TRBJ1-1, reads DGGITQSPKYLFRKEGQNVTLSCEQNLNHDAMYWYRQDPGQGLRLIYYSQIVNDFQKGDIAEGYSVSREKKESFPLTVTSAQKNPTAFYLCATGGGYRAFFGQGTRLTVV.

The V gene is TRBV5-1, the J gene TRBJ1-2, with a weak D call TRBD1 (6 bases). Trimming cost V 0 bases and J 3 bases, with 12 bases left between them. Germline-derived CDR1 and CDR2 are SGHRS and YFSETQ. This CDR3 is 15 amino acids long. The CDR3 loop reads CASSLVIGGDYGYTF. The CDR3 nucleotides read TGCGCCAGCAGCTTGGTGATAGGGGGGGACTATGGCTACACCTTC. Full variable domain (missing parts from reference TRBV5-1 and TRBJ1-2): KAGVTQTPRYLIKTRGQQVTLSCSPISGHRSVSWYQQTPGQGLQFLFEYFSETQRNKGNFPGRFSGRQFSNSRSEMNVSTLELGDSALYLCASSLVIGGDYGYTFGSGTRLTVV.

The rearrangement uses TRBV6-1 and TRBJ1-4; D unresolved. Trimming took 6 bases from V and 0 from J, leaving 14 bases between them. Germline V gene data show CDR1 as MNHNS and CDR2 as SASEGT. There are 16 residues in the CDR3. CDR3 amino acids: CASRERRHATNEKLFF. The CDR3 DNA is TGTGCCAGCAGGGAACGACGACATGCAACTAATGAAAAACTGTTTTTT.

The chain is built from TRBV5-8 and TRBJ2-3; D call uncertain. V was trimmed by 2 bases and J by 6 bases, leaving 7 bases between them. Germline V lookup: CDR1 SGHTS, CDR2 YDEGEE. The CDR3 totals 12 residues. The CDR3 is CASSFQRDTQYF. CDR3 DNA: TGTGCCAGCAGCTTTCAACGGGATACGCAGTATTTT.

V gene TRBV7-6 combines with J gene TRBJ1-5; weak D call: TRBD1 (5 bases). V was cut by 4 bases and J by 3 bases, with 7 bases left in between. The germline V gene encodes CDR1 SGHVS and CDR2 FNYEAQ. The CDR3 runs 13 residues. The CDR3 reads CASSSGYNQPQHF. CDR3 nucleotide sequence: TGTGCCAGCAGCTCAGGGTACAATCAGCCCCAGCATTTT.

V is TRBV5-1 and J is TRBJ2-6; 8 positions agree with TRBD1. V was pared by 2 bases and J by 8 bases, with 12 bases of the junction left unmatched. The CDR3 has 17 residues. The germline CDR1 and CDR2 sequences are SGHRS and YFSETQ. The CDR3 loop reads CASSFEQGARPTNVLTF. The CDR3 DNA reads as TGCGCCAGCAGCTTTGAGCAGGGGGCTAGACCCACCAACGTCCTGACTTTC.

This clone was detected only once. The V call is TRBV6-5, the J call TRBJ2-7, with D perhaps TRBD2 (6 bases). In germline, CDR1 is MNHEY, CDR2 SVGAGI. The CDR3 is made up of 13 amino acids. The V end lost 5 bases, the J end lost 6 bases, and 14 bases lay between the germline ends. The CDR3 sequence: CASSPLRGFEQYF. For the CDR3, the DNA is TGTGCCAGCAGTCCCCTCCGGGGGTTCGAGCAGTACTTC.

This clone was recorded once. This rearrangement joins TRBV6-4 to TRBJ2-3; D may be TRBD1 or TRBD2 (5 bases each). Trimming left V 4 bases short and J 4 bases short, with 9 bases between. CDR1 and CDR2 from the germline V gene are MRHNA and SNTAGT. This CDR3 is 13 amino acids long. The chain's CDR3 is CASSVQEADTQYF. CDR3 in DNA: TGTGCCAGCAGTGTACAGGAGGCAGATACGCAGTATTTT.

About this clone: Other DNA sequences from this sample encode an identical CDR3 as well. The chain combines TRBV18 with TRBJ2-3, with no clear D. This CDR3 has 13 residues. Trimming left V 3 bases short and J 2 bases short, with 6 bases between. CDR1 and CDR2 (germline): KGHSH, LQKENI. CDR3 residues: CASSPPVTDTQYF. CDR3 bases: TGTGCCAGCTCACCTCCGGTCACAGATACGCAGTATTTT.

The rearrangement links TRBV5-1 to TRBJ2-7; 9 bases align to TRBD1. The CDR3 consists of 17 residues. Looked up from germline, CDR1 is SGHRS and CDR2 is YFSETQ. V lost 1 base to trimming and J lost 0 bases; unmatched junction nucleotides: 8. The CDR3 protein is CASSLNWGQGSSYEQYF. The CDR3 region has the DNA TGCGCCAGCAGCTTGAATTGGGGACAGGGTAGCTCCTACGAGCAGTACTTC. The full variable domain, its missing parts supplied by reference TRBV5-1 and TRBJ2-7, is KAGVTQTPRYLIKTRGQQVTLSCSPISGHRSVSWYQQTPGQGLQFLFEYFSETQRNKGNFPGRFSGRQFSNSRSEMNVSTLELGDSALYLCASSLNWGQGSSYEQYFGPGTRLTVT.

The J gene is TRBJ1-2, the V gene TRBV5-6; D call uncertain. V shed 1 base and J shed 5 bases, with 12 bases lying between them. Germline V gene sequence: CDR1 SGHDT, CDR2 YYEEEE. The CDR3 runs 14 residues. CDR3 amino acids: CASSLRDTSYGYTF. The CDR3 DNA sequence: TGTGCCAGCAGCTTGCGAGACACCTCATATGGCTACACCTTC.